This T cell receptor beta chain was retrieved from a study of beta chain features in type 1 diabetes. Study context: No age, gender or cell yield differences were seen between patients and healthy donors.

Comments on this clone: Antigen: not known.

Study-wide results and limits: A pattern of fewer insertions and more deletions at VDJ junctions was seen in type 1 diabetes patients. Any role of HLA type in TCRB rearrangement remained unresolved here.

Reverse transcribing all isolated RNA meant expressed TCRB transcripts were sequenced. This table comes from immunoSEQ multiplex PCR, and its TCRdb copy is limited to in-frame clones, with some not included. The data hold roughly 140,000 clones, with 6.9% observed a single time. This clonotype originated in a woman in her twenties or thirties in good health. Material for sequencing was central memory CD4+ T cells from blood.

DNA of the CDR3: TGTGCCAGCGGTCGACAGGGAAGGAGCTCGGGTGAAGCTTTCTTT. This gives the protein CASGRQGRSSGEAFF. The J gene is TRBJ1-1, the V gene TRBV6-1; 7 bases fit TRBD1. The germline CDR1 and CDR2 sequences are MNHNS and SASEGT. The CDR3 is 15 amino acids. The trim removed 8 bases at V and 7 bases at J, leaving 16 bases unmatched.